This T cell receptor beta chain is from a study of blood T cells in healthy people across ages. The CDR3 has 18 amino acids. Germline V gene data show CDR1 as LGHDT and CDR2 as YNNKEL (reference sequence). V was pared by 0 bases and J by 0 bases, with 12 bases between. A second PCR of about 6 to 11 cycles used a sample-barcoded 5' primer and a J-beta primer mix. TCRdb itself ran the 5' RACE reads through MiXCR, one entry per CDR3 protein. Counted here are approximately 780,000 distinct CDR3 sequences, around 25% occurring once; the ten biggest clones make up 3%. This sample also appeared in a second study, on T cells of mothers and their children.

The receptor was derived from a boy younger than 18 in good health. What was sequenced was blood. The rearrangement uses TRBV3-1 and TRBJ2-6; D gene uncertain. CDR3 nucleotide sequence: TGTGCCAGCAGCCAAGACGGCGCGCGGCCCTCTGGGGCCAACGTCCTGACTTTC. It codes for CASSQDGARPSGANVLTF. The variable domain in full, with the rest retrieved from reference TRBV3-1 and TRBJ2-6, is DTAVSQTPKYLVTQMGNDKSIKCEQNLGHDTMYWYKQDSKKFLKIMFSYNNKELIINETVPNRFSPKSPDKAHLNLHINSLELGDSAVYFCASSQDGARPSGANVLTFGAGSRLTVL.